The next 3 T cell receptor beta chains were all read from a single sample in a study of blood T cells in healthy people across ages. Alongside a J-beta primer mix, a sample-barcoded 5' primer served in a second PCR lasting about 7 to 11 cycles. TCRdb redid the calling of the 5' RACE reads with MiXCR, one entry per CDR3 protein. Among 2 million or so distinct CDR3 sequences listed, 49% were seen once. The sequenced sample was blood. The receptors shown here come from a woman aged 40 to 50 in good health.

This clonotype was counted between two and nine times. This rearrangement joins TRBV13 to TRBJ2-7; D gene ambiguous. The CDR3 is 13 amino acids. In germline, CDR1 is PRHDT, CDR2 FYEKMQ (reference sequence). The V gene lost 3 bases and the J gene lost 0 bases, with 6 bases spanning the gap. The CDR3 DNA reads as TGTGCCAGCAGCTTCGGGTACTCCTACGAGCAGTACTTC. Translating it yields CASSFGYSYEQYF.

This clonotype was counted only a few times. V gene TRBV3-1 combines with J gene TRBJ2-1; D might be TRBD2 (6 bases). Trimming removed 4 bases from V and 10 bases from J, with 14 bases in between. The germline V gene has CDR1 LGHDT and CDR2 YNNKEL (reference sequence). The CDR3 has 13 residues. The CDR3 DNA is TGTGCCAGCAGCCCCTATAACGGACTAGAGCAGTTCTTC. Its protein product is CASSPYNGLEQFF.

This chain's CDR3 is CASRGGQLDSPLHF. CDR3 sequence (DNA): TGTGCCAGCAGGGGGGGACAGTTGGATTCACCCCTCCACTTT. The rearrangement joins TRBV7-8 to TRBJ1-6; 7 nucleotides line up with TRBD1. This CDR3 has 14 amino acids. V shed 6 bases and J 8 bases; nucleotides not matched to a gene: 7. In germline, CDR1 is SGHVS, CDR2 FQNEAQ.